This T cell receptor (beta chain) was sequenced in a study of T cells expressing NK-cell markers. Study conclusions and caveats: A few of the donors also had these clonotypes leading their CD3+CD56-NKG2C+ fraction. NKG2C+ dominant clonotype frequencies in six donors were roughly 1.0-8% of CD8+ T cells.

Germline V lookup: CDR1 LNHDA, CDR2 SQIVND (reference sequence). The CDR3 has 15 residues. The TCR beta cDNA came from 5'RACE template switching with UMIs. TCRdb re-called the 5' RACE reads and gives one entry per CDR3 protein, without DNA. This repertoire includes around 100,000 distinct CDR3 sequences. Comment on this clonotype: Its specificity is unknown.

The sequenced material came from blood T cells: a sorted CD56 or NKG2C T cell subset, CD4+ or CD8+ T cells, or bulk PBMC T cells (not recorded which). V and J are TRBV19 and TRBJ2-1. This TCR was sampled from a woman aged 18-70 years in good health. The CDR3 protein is CASSLSTSPYNEQFF.